The rows below give T cell receptor beta chains drawn from one sample of a study of PD-L1 blockade in urothelial cancer. Here immunoSEQ multiplex PCR was the method, and the copy in TCRdb shows in-frame clones only, minus some. The sample has around 46,000 clones; around 80% are singletons. Sequencing used PBMCs, obtained around atezolizumab (anti-PD-L1) treatment. These receptor sequences come from a man in his sixties with urothelial cancer. Each CDR3 is given with its conserved first and last residue.

TRBV19	TRBJ2-5	CASSIATGGGGTQYF
TRBV6-1	TRBJ1-2	CASSESAGGLYGYTF
TRBV11-2	TRBJ2-2	CASSLQLARSGELFF
TRBV2	TRBJ2-5	CAPRGQQETQYF
TRBV4-3	TRBJ1-4	CASSQSQGVGEKLFF
TRBV2	TRBJ2-3	CASSENAGGLQNTDTQYF
TRBV9	TRBJ1-3	CASSFTGTGSSGNTIYF
TRBV19	TRBJ1-5	CASSIPTDFGQRRQSQPQHF
TRBV10-1	TRBJ1-2	CASSTGGKGGYTF
TRBV7-2	TRBJ1-4	CASSPAFGEKLFF
TRBV14	TRBJ2-7	CASSQDHQGPYEQYF
TRBV10-2	TRBJ1-2	CASSESGSYYGYTF
TRBV19	TRBJ1-1	CASSIGRGTEAFF
TRBV18	TRBJ1-1	CASSPLDSRSGRNTEAFF
TRBV6-6	TRBJ2-1	CASRSGGTYNEQFF
TRBV6-6	TRBJ2-7	CASSSRDYTYEQYF
TRBV5-4	TRBJ1-1	CASSPFMNTEAFF
TRBV11-3	TRBJ1-2	CASSSRWGLF
TRBV4-3	TRBJ2-7	CASSQSHGVSYEQYF
TRBV29-1	TRBJ2-3	CSVLGGSTDTQYF
TRBV7-9	TRBJ2-2	CASSPSLAYTGELFF
TRBV7-2	TRBJ2-1	CASSSTSSRNEQFF
TRBV5-1	TRBJ2-3	CASSRGDNTDTQYF
TRBV28	TRBJ1-3	CASRTQGSGNTIYF
TRBV21-1	TRBJ2-7	CASSKWWFPGEPIEQYF
TRBV4-2	TRBJ2-7	CASSQATVAYF
TRBV5-1	TRBJ1-1	CASSLGGVGDYSAFF
TRBV5-1	TRBJ2-7	CASSLDTYEQYF
TRBV19	TRBJ2-5	CASSGRGLETQYF
TRBV7-9	TRBJ2-1	CASSLVGTGYEQFF
TRBV18	TRBJ2-7	CASSPPRTGGEQYF
TRBV10-3	TRBJ2-7	CAIRGRDYEQYF
TRBV10-2	TRBJ2-2	CATKRDTNTGELFF
TRBV5-1	TRBJ1-4	CASSRNRAVEKLFF
TRBV30	TRBJ1-1	CAFTGGNTEAFF
TRBV9	TRBJ1-2	CASSVGLGDNYGYTF
TRBV19	TRBJ1-2	CASSSTGGGGYTF
TRBV7-8	TRBJ1-5	CASSSRGQPVNSNQPQHF
TRBV5-6	TRBJ2-3	CASGEAGTGSDTQYF
TRBV5-4	TRBJ2-3	CASSLDGGRTDTQYF
TRBV1	TRBJ2-1	CTSRPRLELAGANNEQFF
TRBV5-1	TRBJ2-2	CASSRTGTRNTGELFF
TRBV4-3	TRBJ2-7	CASSQGEGRYEQYF
TRBV28	TRBJ2-5	CASSLTQGMGKETQYF
TRBV29-1	TRBJ2-7	CSVAAGNEQYF
TRBV5-1	TRBJ2-1	CASSGTPNNEQFF
TRBV11-2	TRBJ1-2	CASSLAPAADYGYTF
TRBV28	TRBJ2-7	CASSLGTGGEQYF
TRBV2	TRBJ1-2	CASSGIDRSANTF
TRBV29-1	TRBJ2-3	CSVDVGTDTQYF
TRBV5-8	TRBJ1-4	CASSYAGTGEKLFF
TRBV6-4	TRBJ1-2	CASSDFLSGGIDGYTF
TRBV28	TRBJ1-5	CASSSPTGGEPQHF